Included here is one T cell receptor beta chain sequence, with context. No antigen is known for it. This entry is derived from a study of shared clonotypes between healthy human individuals. The data were produced by immunoSEQ multiplex PCR, yet TCRdb's version contains in-frame clones alone and is incomplete. Of about 2 million clones listed, 85% to 95% are singletons. Germline assignment: CDR1 SGHRS and CDR2 YFSETQ. The V and J ends lost 0 bases and 4 bases respectively, with 13 bases between them. This CDR3 spans 15 amino acids. Regarding the study as a whole: The small donor group covered limited genetic and exposure diversity. Among the subsets, naive ones generally showed larger estimated richness than memory ones. Four donors shared around 5% of their naive CD4 clonotypes.

The TCR sequence derives from a man aged 18 to 30 in good health. V gene TRBV5-1 combines with J gene TRBJ2-5, with D possibly TRBD1 on 6 matching bases. The sequencing input was naive CD4+ T cells sorted from blood. Subset here: CD45RA+ positively selected. In nucleotides, the CDR3 is TGCGCCAGCAGCTTGGGGCAGGGGCTCATAGAGACCCAGTACTTC. This sequence encodes CASSLGQGLIETQYF.